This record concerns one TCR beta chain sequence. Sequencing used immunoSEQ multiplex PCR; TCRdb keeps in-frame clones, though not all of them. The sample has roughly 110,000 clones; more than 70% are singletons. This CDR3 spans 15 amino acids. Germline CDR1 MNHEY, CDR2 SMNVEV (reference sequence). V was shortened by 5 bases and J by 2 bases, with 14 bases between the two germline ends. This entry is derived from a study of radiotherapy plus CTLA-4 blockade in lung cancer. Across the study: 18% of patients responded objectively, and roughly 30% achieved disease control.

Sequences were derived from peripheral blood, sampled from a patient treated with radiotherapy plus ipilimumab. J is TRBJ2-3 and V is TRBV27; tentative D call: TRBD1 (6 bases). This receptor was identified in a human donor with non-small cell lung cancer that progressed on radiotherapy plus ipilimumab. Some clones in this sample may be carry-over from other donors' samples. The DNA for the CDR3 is TGTGCCAGCAGTACCCCAGGACAGATCACAGATACGCAGTATTTT. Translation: CASSTPGQITDTQYF.